Presented here are 18 T cell receptor beta chains from one specimen sequenced in a study of shared clonotypes between healthy human individuals. The method was immunoSEQ multiplex PCR; TCRdb's version includes in-frame clones alone and lacks a portion of them. The sample has roughly 1,100,000 clones; about 77% are singletons. Sequenced: memory CD4+ T cells sorted from blood. Sample subset: CD45RA-negative fraction. The receptors derive from a young man in good health.

The rearrangement links TRBV5-5 to TRBJ2-4; D might be TRBD2 (5 bases). The germline V gene has CDR1 SGHKS and CDR2 YYEKEE (reference sequence). The CDR3 runs 13 residues. Trimming left V 2 bases short and J 7 bases short, with 10 bases between. DNA of the CDR3: TGTGCCAGCAGCTTCGGGGTGGCGAACATTCAGTACTTC. This codes for CASSFGVANIQYF.

This clone was seen a few times. V and J are TRBV2 and TRBJ1-5, with D unclear. The CDR3 contains 12 residues. The V end lost 6 bases, the J end lost 4 bases, and 7 bases lay between the germline ends. CDR1 SNHLY and CDR2 FYNNEI come from the germline V gene. CDR3 bases: TGTGCCAGCAGGAGACTGAATCAGCCCCAGCATTTT. Amino acid sequence: CASRRLNQPQHF. The whole variable domain, remainder taken from reference TRBV2 and TRBJ1-5, is EPEVTQTPSHQVTQMGQEVILRCVPISNHLYFYWYRQILGQKVEFLVSFYNNEISEKSEIFDDQFSVERPDGSNFTLKIRSTKLEDSAMYFCASRRLNQPQHFGDGTRLSIL.

This clone turned up a few times. V is TRBV9 and J is TRBJ2-7; 13 bases fit TRBD2. The V segment lost 4 bases and the J segment 6 bases; nucleotides outside the gene matches: 4. Per germline, CDR1 SGDLS and CDR2 YYNGEE. The CDR3 sequence is 14 residues long. The CDR3 sequence is CASSTRTSGSEQYF. As DNA, the CDR3 is TGTGCCAGCAGCACCCGGACTAGCGGGAGCGAGCAGTACTTC.

The chain recombines TRBV5-4 with TRBJ1-2, with 8 bases lining up with TRBD1. The ends lost 4 bases at V and 3 bases at J; junction bases unmatched: 5. The CDR3 extends over 14 amino acids. CDR1 and CDR2 from the germline V gene are SGHNT and YYREEE (reference sequence). The CDR3 nucleotides read TGTGCCAGCAGCGTGGGACAGGCCGACTATGGCTACACCTTC. It codes for CASSVGQADYGYTF.

The V and J genes are TRBV30 and TRBJ1-1, with D uncertain. The CDR3 length is 15 residues. The germline V gene encodes CDR1 GTSNPN and CDR2 SVGIG (reference sequence). The V gene lost 3 bases and the J gene lost 4 bases, with 18 bases spanning the gap. Here the CDR3 reads CAWRNPRSPGTEAFF. DNA for the CDR3: TGTGCCTGGAGGAACCCGAGAAGTCCGGGCACTGAAGCTTTCTTT.

The rearrangement joins TRBV5-1 to TRBJ1-6; 8 bases agree with TRBD1. V shed 0 bases and J 9 bases; nucleotides not matched to a gene: 5. The CDR3 spans 15 residues. Germline assignment: CDR1 SGHRS and CDR2 YFSETQ. The CDR3: CASSLGAGGSSPLHF. The CDR3 region has the DNA TGCGCCAGCAGCTTGGGAGCAGGGGGCTCTTCACCCCTCCACTTT.

The chain joins TRBV5-1 to TRBJ2-1, with 7 bases matching TRBD1. CDR1 SGHRS and CDR2 YFSETQ come from the germline V gene. The CDR3 length is 16 residues. The V gene end was trimmed by 4 bases and the J gene end by 3 bases; junction bases not matched to a gene: 10. The chain's CDR3 is CASSNPPGTDYNEQFF. The CDR3 nucleotides are TGCGCCAGCAGCAACCCACCCGGGACAGACTACAATGAGCAGTTCTTC.

This clone was recorded a few times. V gene TRBV19 combines with J gene TRBJ1-2; D gene uncertain. The CDR3 runs to 13 residues. The germline gives CDR1 LNHDA, CDR2 SQIVND (reference sequence). V lost 6 bases to trimming and J lost 2 bases, with 10 bases between them. CDR3 region: CASRQDQNYGYTF. Here the CDR3 DNA reads TGTGCCAGTAGGCAGGACCAGAACTATGGCTACACCTTC. Full variable domain (outside the CDR3, taken from reference TRBV19 and TRBJ1-2): DGGITQSPKYLFRKEGQNVTLSCEQNLNHDAMYWYRQDPGQGLRLIYYSQIVNDFQKGDIAEGYSVSREKKESFPLTVTSAQKNPTAFYLCASRQDQNYGYTFGSGTRLTVV.

The V call is TRBV7-6, the J call TRBJ2-2; D perhaps matches TRBD1 (6 bases). The CDR3 totals 15 residues. The V gene's germline CDR1 is SGHVS and CDR2 FNYEAQ. V lost 4 bases, J lost 4 bases, and 13 bases lay in between. The DNA for the CDR3 is TGTGCCAGCAGCTCGGGACAATCAGCCACCGGGGAGCTGTTTTTT. Amino acids: CASSSGQSATGELFF.

V usage is TRBV28 and J usage is TRBJ1-3; the D gene is possibly TRBD1 (6 bases). This CDR3 has 12 amino acids. V was shortened by 9 bases and J by 10 bases, with 16 bases between the two germline ends. CDR1 is MDHEN, CDR2 SYDVKM, per germline. As DNA, the CDR3 is TGTGCCAGTGAAAACAACAGGGCGACCATATATTTT. This encodes CASENNRATIYF.

The J gene is TRBJ2-1, the V gene TRBV2; the match to TRBD2 covers 15 bases. Germline V gives CDR1 SNHLY, CDR2 FYNNEI. The CDR3 has 16 residues. Trimming removed 3 bases from V and 12 bases from J; junction bases left unmatched: 9. The CDR3 is CASSDEGLAGGLGQFF. For the CDR3, the DNA is TGTGCCAGCAGTGATGAGGGACTAGCGGGAGGTCTCGGGCAGTTCTTC.

The CDR3 is CASSLGLKNSEPQHF. The CDR3 nucleotides are TGTGCCAGCAGCTTGGGACTGAAGAACTCGGAGCCCCAGCATTTT. The J gene is TRBJ1-5, the V gene TRBV5-8; D is undetermined. The length of the CDR3 is 15 residues. Trimming stripped 0 bases from V and 8 bases from J, with 15 bases between. CDR1 SGHTS and CDR2 YDEGEE come from the germline V gene.

This clone was counted a few times. The chain is built from TRBV9 and TRBJ2-1, with TRBD2 identical over 13 bases. The CDR3 is 15 residues long. Germline CDR1 SGDLS, CDR2 YYNGEE. V lost 4 bases to trimming and J lost 6 bases; unmatched junction nucleotides: 4. CDR3 protein: CASSRGTSGTNEQFF. Written as DNA, the CDR3 is TGTGCCAGCAGCCGCGGGACTAGCGGGACCAATGAGCAGTTCTTC.

DNA for the CDR3: TGTGCCGCCTGGAGCGGGGTCAACACCGGGGAGCTGTTTTTT. Protein product: CAAWSGVNTGELFF. The V call is TRBV30, the J call TRBJ2-2; 7 bases line up with TRBD2. Germline values: CDR1 GTSNPN, CDR2 SVGIG (reference sequence). The CDR3 contains 14 residues. The V segment lost 8 bases and the J segment 2 bases; nucleotides outside the gene matches: 8.

The J gene is TRBJ1-2, the V gene TRBV6-1; D is ambiguous. V lost 9 bases to trimming and J lost 6 bases, with 11 bases between them. The germline CDR1 and CDR2 sequences are MNHNS and SASEGT. There are 11 residues in the CDR3. CDR3 coding DNA: TGTGCCAGTAGAACTCGGAATGGCTACACCTTC. Translating it yields CASRTRNGYTF.

J is TRBJ1-6 and V is TRBV10-2, with D unclear. V was trimmed by 4 bases and J by 9 bases, leaving 10 bases between them. The CDR3 is 13 residues long. Per the germline V gene, CDR1 is WSHSY and CDR2 is SAAADI. The CDR3 DNA follows: TGCGCCAGCAGTGCGGGTCCCCCTTCACCCCTCCACTTT. Translation gives CASSAGPPSPLHF.

The CDR3 protein is CASSLQMQGDEQYF. CDR3 sequence (DNA): TGTGCCAGCAGCTTACAGATGCAGGGTGACGAGCAGTACTTC. This chain connects TRBV6-1 to TRBJ2-7, with D perhaps matching TRBD1 (5 bases). V was trimmed by 6 bases and J by 5 bases, leaving 17 bases between them. CDR3 length: 14 residues. Germline assignment: CDR1 MNHNS and CDR2 SASEGT.

This sequence joins TRBV7-9 and TRBJ1-1; D is unclear. Trimming left V 1 base short and J 5 bases short, with 14 bases between. Germline values: CDR1 SEHNR, CDR2 FQNEAQ (reference sequence). This CDR3 comprises 15 residues. DNA of the CDR3: TGTGCCAGCAGCTTAGATTCGCCGCGCCAAACTGAAGCTTTCTTT. Amino acids: CASSLDSPRQTEAFF. Variable domain in full (rest from reference TRBV7-9 and TRBJ1-1): DTGVSQNPRHKITKRGQNVTFRCDPISEHNRLYWYRQTLGQGPEFLTYFQNEAQLEKSRLLSDRFSAERPKGSFSTLEIQRTEQGDSAMYLCASSLDSPRQTEAFFGQGTRLTVV.